What follows is one T cell receptor (beta chain) and its context. Its specificity is not known. Regulatory T cells were sorted from blood as CD4+ CD25-high CD127-low cells. This entry is derived from a study of regulatory and conventional T cells in RAG deficiency. Findings and caveats of the study: Omenn syndrome and CID/AS patients had about 100-fold fewer unique Treg TCR beta sequences, versus approximately 10-fold elsewhere.

V was shortened by 2 bases and J by 7 bases, with 12 bases between the two germline ends. The germline V gene has CDR1 MNHNY and CDR2 SVGAGI (reference sequence). The CDR3 is made up of 15 amino acids. The method was immunoSEQ multiplex PCR; TCRdb's version includes in-frame clones alone and lacks a portion of them. The table lists under 30,000 clones, around 90% of them singletons. In addition, the sample was reused for a study of regulatory T cells. That work states: The primer mix had 52 TRBV and 13 TRBJ primers.

Sequencing was carried out using Tregs sorted from blood. The TCR comes from a human donor in good health. The chain carries TRBV6-6 and TRBJ1-6, with D perhaps matching TRBD1 (6 bases). Here the CDR3 reads CASSYDGQSNSPLHF. The DNA for the CDR3 is TGTGCCAGCAGTTACGATGGACAGTCCAATTCACCCCTCCACTTT.